One sample yielded the 3 T cell receptor beta chains listed below, sequenced in a study of blood T cells in healthy people across ages. A second PCR of 7 to 11 cycles used a sample-barcoded 5' primer and a J-beta primer mix. TCRdb reprocessed the 5' RACE reads via MiXCR and lists one record per CDR3 protein. The sample shows over 1,200,000 distinct CDR3 sequences, around 55% of them seen only once. The sample comprised blood. The source is a man aged 18 to 30 in good health.

With respect to this clonotype: This may be a read error: a much more frequent sequence differs by one nucleotide. The V call is TRBV4-2, the J call TRBJ2-1, with TRBD1 matching over 7 bases. The length of the CDR3 is 16 residues. Looked up from germline, CDR1 is LGHNA and CDR2 is YNFKEQ. The CDR3 DNA reads TGTGCCAGCAGCCAGGGAACCGGGACAGCAGACAAGGAGCAGTTCTTC. Protein sequence: CASSQGTGTADKEQFF.

The chain uses TRBV10-3 and TRBJ2-1; D is uncertain. CDR1 ENHRY and CDR2 SYGVKD come from the germline V gene. The V gene lost 0 bases and the J gene lost 1 base, with 10 bases spanning the gap. There are 16 residues in the CDR3. The DNA of the CDR3 is TGTGCCATCAGTGAGTCGTTCGCGGCGTCCTACAATGAGCAGTTCTTC. Its protein is CAISESFAASYNEQFF.

V is TRBV20-1 and J is TRBJ2-7; TRBD2 matches at 7 bases. CDR1 DFQATT and CDR2 SNEGSKA come from the germline V gene (reference sequence). V lost 0 bases to trimming and J lost 1 base; unmatched junction nucleotides: 6. This CDR3 is built from 15 residues. The chain's CDR3 is CSARDGGGRSYEQYF. CDR3 in DNA: TGCAGTGCTAGAGATGGGGGGGGACGGTCCTACGAGCAGTACTTC.